Listed here are 5 T cell receptor beta chains from one sample, sequenced in a study of blood T cell repertoires in COVID-19. Only in-frame clones appear in the TCRdb table, and some are missing; sequencing was by immunoSEQ multiplex PCR. The repertoire holds around 130,000 clones, with more than 70% as singletons. The sample consisted of peripheral blood. These receptors were collected from a human donor in a cohort sampled during active COVID-19.

This chain uses TRBV19 with TRBJ1-2; TRBD1 is a possible D gene (6 bases). V shed 5 bases and J shed 4 bases, with 11 bases lying between them. CDR3 length: 13 amino acids. The germline V gene has CDR1 LNHDA and CDR2 SQIVND (reference sequence). This CDR3 reads CASSPGQIYGYTF. For the CDR3, the DNA is TGTGCCAGTAGTCCCGGACAGATCTATGGCTACACCTTC.

The chain has TRBV7-6 and TRBJ2-1, with TRBD2 matching 9 bases. The CDR3 spans 16 residues. The germline V gene encodes CDR1 SGHVS and CDR2 FNYEAQ. Germline trimming cut 5 bases from V and 0 bases from J; bases unmatched to any gene: 5. The CDR3 DNA follows: TGTGCCAGCAGCGCGACTAGCGGATCCTCCTACAATGAGCAGTTCTTC. This codes for CASSATSGSSYNEQFF. Combining the CDR3 with reference TRBV7-6 and TRBJ2-1 gives the whole variable domain GAGVSQSPRYKVTKRGQDVALRCDPISGHVSLYWYRQALGQGPEFLTYFNYEAQQDKSGLPNDRFSAERPEGSISTLTIQRTEQRDSAMYRCASSATSGSSYNEQFFGPGTRLTVL.

This clone has more than one count but fewer than ten. The chain is built from TRBV28 and TRBJ1-5, with D perhaps TRBD1 (5 bases). Germline V CDR1 and CDR2: MDHEN, SYDVKM. V was cut by 6 bases and J by 6 bases, with 12 bases left in between. CDR3 size: 13 residues. The chain's CDR3 is CASREGTAQPQHF. DNA for the CDR3: TGTGCCAGCAGGGAGGGGACGGCTCAGCCCCAGCATTTT.

The rearrangement joins TRBV11-1 to TRBJ2-7; 7 nucleotides match TRBD1. V lost 2 bases and J lost 2; bases outside the gene matches: 3. The CDR3 length is 14 residues. The germline V gene encodes CDR1 SGHAT and CDR2 FQDESV (reference sequence). CDR3 sequence: CASSLTGAAYEQYF. The CDR3 region has the DNA TGTGCCAGCAGCTTAACAGGGGCGGCCTACGAGCAGTACTTC.

In its sample, this clone was seen a few times. V usage is TRBV3-1 (or the pseudogene TRBV3-2) and J usage is TRBJ2-2; D gene ambiguous. The germline gives CDR1 LGHDT, CDR2 YNNKEL (reference sequence). Trimming left V 6 bases short and J 0 bases short, with 14 bases between. The length of the CDR3 is 16 residues. The CDR3 DNA is TGTGCCAGCAGAAAGACTCGAAGAACGAACACCGGGGAGCTGTTTTTT. The encoded protein is CASRKTRRTNTGELFF.